Below, 5 T cell receptor beta chains from the same sample are listed, as sequenced in a study of PD-1 blockade in mismatch repair-deficient tumors. Profiling relied on immunoSEQ multiplex PCR, and the TCRdb table lists in-frame clones only, not all of them. Altogether some 70,000 clones are present, about 78% being singletons, with the ten largest covering approximately 5%. Here the sequenced sample was peripheral blood, taken 2 weeks after starting pembrolizumab. These receptors originate from an adult with mismatch repair-deficient cancer.

The V call is TRBV10-3, the J call TRBJ2-1; 10 bases match TRBD2. The germline V gene has CDR1 ENHRY and CDR2 SYGVKD. With V trimmed by 4 bases and J by 4 bases, 4 bases remained unmatched. The CDR3 loop spans 15 amino acids. CDR3 region: CAISGSSGGYNEQFF. The CDR3 DNA follows: TGTGCCATCAGTGGTTCTAGCGGGGGATACAATGAGCAGTTCTTC.

This clone was picked up a small number of times. The V gene is TRBV27, the J gene TRBJ1-1; TRBD1 is a possible D gene (5 bases). The germline gives CDR1 MNHEY, CDR2 SMNVEV (reference sequence). The CDR3 is 15 residues long. Trimming stripped 4 bases from V and 4 bases from J, with 16 bases between. The CDR3 region has the DNA TGTGCCAGCAGTTCGAAATCATGGAGGGGCACTGAAGCTTTCTTT. This encodes CASSSKSWRGTEAFF.

The V gene is TRBV7-3, the J gene TRBJ2-7; TRBD2 matches at 7 bases. The CDR3 is 15 amino acids. V was pared by 5 bases and J by 4 bases, with 11 bases of the junction left unmatched. Germline loops: CDR1 SGHTA, CDR2 FQGTGA. The CDR3 is CASSQASGTQYEQYF. The CDR3 DNA is TGTGCCAGCAGCCAGGCTAGCGGCACCCAGTACGAGCAGTACTTC.

The chain combines TRBV2 with TRBJ1-3; TRBD1 matches 7 bases. CDR1 SNHLY and CDR2 FYNNEI come from the germline V gene. The CDR3 runs 12 residues. The junction had 4 bases not matched to a gene; V was cut back by 5 bases and J by 9 bases. CDR3 nucleotide sequence: TGTGCCAGCAGTCGGGACAGAGGCACCATATATTTT. Its protein is CASSRDRGTIYF.

The chain carries TRBV30 and TRBJ1-5, with 9 bases identical to TRBD1. V trimming: 5 bases; J trimming: 5 bases; junction bases outside the gene matches: 1. The germline V gene encodes CDR1 GTSNPN and CDR2 SVGIG (reference sequence). This CDR3 region has 12 residues. CDR3 in DNA: TGTGCCTGGGGGGACAGGGATCAGCCCCAGCATTTT. Its translation is CAWGDRDQPQHF.